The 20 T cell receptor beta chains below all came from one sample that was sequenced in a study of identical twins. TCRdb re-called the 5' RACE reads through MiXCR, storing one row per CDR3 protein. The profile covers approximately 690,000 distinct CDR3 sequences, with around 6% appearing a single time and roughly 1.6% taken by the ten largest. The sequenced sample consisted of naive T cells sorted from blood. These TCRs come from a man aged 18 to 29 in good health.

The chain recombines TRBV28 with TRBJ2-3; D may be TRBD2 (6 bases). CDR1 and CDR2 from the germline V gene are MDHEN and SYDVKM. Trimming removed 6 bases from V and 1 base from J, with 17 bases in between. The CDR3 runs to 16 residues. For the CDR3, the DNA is TGTGCCAGCAGCCCCTGGGGGGAGGAGGGCACAGATACGCAGTATTTT. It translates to CASSPWGEEGTDTQYF. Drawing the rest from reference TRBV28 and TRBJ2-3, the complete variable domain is DVKVTQSSRYLVKRTGEKVFLECVQDMDHENMFWYRQDPGLGLRLIYFSYDVKMKEKGDIPEGYSVSREKKERFSLILESASTNQTSMYLCASSPWGEEGTDTQYFGPGTRLTVL.

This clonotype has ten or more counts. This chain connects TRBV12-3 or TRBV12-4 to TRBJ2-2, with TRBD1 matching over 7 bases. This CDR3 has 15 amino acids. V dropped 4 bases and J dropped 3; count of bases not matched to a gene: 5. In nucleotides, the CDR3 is TGTGCCAGCAGTTCCAGGGGGTGGGACACCGGGGAGCTGTTTTTT. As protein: CASSSRGWDTGELFF.

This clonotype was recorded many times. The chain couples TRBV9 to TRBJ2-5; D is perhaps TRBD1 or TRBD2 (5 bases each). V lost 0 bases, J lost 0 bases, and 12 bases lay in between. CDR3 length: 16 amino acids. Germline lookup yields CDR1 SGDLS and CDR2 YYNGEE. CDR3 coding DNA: TGTGCCAGCAGCGTAGGTTCGTGGGGGTACCAAGAGACCCAGTACTTC. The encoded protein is CASSVGSWGYQETQYF.

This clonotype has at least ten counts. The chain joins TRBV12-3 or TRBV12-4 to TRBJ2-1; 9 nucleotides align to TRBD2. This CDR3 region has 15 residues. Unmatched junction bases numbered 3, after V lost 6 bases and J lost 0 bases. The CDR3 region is CASRRAGGSYNEQFF. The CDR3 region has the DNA TGTGCCAGCAGGAGAGCGGGAGGCTCCTACAATGAGCAGTTCTTC.

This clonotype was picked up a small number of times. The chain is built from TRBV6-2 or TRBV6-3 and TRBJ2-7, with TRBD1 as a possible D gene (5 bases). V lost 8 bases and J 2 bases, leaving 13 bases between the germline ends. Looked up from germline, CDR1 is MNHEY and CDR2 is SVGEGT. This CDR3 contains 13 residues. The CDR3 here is CASGASPTYEQYF. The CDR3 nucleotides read TGTGCCAGCGGGGCTTCACCTACCTACGAGCAGTACTTC.

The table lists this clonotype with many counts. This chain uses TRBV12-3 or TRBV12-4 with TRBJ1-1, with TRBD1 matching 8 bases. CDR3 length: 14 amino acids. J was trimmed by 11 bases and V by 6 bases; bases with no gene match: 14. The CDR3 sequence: CASRSPGGTGKAFF. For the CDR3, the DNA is TGTGCCAGCAGATCACCCGGTGGGACAGGCAAGGCTTTCTTT.

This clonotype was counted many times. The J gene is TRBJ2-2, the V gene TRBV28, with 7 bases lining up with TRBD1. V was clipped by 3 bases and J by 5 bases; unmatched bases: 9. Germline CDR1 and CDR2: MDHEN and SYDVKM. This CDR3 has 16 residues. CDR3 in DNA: TGTGCCAGCAGTTTCAGACAGGGAAGGAGGACCGGGGAGCTGTTTTTT. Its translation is CASSFRQGRRTGELFF. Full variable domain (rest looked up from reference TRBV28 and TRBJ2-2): DVKVTQSSRYLVKRTGEKVFLECVQDMDHENMFWYRQDPGLGLRLIYFSYDVKMKEKGDIPEGYSVSREKKERFSLILESASTNQTSMYLCASSFRQGRRTGELFFGEGSRLTVL.

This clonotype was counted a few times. As DNA, the CDR3 is TGTGCCAGCAGTGGGGTCCCCTCCGGTGAATGGGCAACTAATGAAAAACTGTTTTTT. Its protein is CASSGVPSGEWATNEKLFF. This sequence joins TRBV2 and TRBJ1-4; D remains ambiguous. Trimming took 4 bases from V and 0 from J, leaving 21 bases between them. Germline CDR1 and CDR2: SNHLY and FYNNEI. The CDR3 loop spans 19 amino acids.

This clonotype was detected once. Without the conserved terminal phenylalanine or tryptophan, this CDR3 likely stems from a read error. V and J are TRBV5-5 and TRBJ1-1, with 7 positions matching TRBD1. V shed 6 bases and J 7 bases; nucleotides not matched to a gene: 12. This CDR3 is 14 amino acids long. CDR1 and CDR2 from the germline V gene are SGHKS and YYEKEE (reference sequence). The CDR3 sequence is CASTQGGDYSEAFC. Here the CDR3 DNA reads TGTGCCAGCACTCAGGGGGGGGATTACAGTGAAGCTTTCTGT.

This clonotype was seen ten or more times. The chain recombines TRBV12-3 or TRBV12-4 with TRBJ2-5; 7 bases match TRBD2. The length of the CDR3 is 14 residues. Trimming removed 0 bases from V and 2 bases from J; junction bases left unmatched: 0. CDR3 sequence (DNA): TGTGCCAGCAGTTTAGCAGCGGGGCAAGAGACCCAGTACTTC. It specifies CASSLAAGQETQYF.

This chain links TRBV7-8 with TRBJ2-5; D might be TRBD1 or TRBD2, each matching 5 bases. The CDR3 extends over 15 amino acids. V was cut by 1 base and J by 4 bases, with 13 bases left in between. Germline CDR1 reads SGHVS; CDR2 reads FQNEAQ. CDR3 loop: CASSLGDPIGETQYF. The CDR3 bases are TGTGCCAGCAGCTTAGGGGACCCGATAGGAGAGACCCAGTACTTC. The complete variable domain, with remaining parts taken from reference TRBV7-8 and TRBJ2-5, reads GAGVSQSPRYKVAKRGQDVALRCDPISGHVSLFWYQQALGQGPEFLTYFQNEAQLDKSGLPSDRFFAERPEGSVSTLKIQRTQQEDSAVYLCASSLGDPIGETQYFGPGTRLLVL.

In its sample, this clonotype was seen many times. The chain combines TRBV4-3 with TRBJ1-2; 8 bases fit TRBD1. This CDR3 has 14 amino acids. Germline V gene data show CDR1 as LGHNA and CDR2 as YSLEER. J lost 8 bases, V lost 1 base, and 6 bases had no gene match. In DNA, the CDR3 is TGCGCCAGCAGCCAAGTAGGGACAGGATTCGGCTACACCTTC. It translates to CASSQVGTGFGYTF.

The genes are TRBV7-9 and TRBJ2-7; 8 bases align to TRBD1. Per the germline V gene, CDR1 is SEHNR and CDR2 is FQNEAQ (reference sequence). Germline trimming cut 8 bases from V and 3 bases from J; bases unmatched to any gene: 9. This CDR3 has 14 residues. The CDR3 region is CASESPTGGYEQYV. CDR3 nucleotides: TGTGCCAGCGAGTCACCCACAGGGGGCTACGAGCAGTACGTC.

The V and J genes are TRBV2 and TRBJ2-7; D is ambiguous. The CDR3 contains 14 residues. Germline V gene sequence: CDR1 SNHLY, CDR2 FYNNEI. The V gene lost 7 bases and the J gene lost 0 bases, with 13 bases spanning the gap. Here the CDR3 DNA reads TGTGCCAGCATTTCCGTGCCTAACTCCTACGAGCAGTACTTC. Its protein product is CASISVPNSYEQYF.

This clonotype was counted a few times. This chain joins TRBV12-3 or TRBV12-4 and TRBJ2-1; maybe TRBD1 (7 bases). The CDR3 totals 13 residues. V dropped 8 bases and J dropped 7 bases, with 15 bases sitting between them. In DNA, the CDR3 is TGTGCCAGCGCGGAGGGGGCAGTAAATGAGCAGTTCTTC. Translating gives CASAEGAVNEQFF.

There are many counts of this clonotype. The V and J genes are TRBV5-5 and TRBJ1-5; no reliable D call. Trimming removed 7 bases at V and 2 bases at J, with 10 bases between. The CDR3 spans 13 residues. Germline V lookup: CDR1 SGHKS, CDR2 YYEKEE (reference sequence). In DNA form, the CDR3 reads TGTGCCAGCGGTAATCTTGGCAATCAGCCCCAGCATTTT. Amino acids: CASGNLGNQPQHF.

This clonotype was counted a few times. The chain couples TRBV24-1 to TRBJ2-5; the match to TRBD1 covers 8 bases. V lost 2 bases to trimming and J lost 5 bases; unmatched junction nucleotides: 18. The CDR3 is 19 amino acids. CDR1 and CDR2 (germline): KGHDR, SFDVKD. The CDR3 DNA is TGTGCCACCAGTGATTCCCGACCTGGTTTTCAGGGGGCGGGGGAGACCCAGTACTTC. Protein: CATSDSRPGFQGAGETQYF.

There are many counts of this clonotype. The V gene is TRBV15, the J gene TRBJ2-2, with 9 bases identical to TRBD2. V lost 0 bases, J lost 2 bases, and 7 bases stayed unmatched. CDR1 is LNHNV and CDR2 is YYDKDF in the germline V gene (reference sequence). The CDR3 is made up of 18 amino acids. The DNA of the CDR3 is TGTGCCACCAGCAGAGAGGAGAGTAGCGGGAGAAACACCGGGGAGCTGTTTTTT. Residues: CATSREESSGRNTGELFF.

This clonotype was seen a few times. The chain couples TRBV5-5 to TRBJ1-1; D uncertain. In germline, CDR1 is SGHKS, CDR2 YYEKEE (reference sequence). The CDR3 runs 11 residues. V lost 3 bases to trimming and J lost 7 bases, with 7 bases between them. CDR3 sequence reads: CASSWRHEAFF. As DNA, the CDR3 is TGTGCCAGCAGCTGGCGACATGAAGCTTTCTTT.

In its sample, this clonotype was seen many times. The CDR3 reads CASSLAFGGAYEQYF. The CDR3 region has the DNA TGTGCCAGCAGCTTAGCGTTCGGGGGAGCCTACGAGCAGTACTTC. This chain links TRBV7-9 with TRBJ2-7, with a weak D call TRBD2 (6 bases). Germline V gives CDR1 SEHNR, CDR2 FQNEAQ (reference sequence). The CDR3 consists of 15 residues. With 0 bases removed from V and 2 bases from J, the gap between germline ends came to 11 bases.